This TCR beta chain was observed in a study of regulatory T cells in long-lasting Graves disease. Overall study findings and caveats: Persistent disease preferred TRBV28, TRBJ1-2 and TRBJ2-5; new disease, TRBV20-1 and TRBJ2-1. Persistent Graves' cases showed lower TCR diversity than newly diagnosed cases.

The TCR beta library used iRepertoire HTBI primers with Arm-PCR amplification of CDR3. TCRdb passed the multiplex PCR reads through MiXCR, listing each CDR3 protein once. Among fewer than 650,000 distinct CDR3 sequences listed, 16% were seen once. Stated time point: newly diagnosed GD, antithyroid drugs for less than 3 months. Construction of the TCR library relied on RNA isolated from PBMCs. This clonotype was detected only a few times. Its antigen remains unknown. From germline, CDR1 is DFQATT and CDR2 SNEGSKA (reference sequence). This CDR3 is 14 amino acids long. J lost 6 bases, V lost 3 bases, and 3 bases had no gene match. These same data were also listed under a study on T cells in Graves' hyperthyroidism and ophthalmopathy. According to that study: Ophthalmopathy was separated from stable hyperthyroidism by a 13 V-J model.

The TCR comes from a woman in her thirties with Graves disease. The J gene is TRBJ2-7, the V gene TRBV20-1; TRBD2 matches 15 bases. Sequencing used peripheral blood mononuclear cells (PBMCs), obtained at new diagnosis, from a patient treated with antithyroid drugs. This CDR3 reads CSARGLAGGGEQYF. The CDR3 DNA follows: TGCAGTGCTAGGGGACTAGCGGGAGGCGGCGAGCAGTACTTC.